The next 7 T cell receptor beta chains were all read from a single sample in a study of blood T cell repertoires in COVID-19. The table came from immunoSEQ multiplex PCR; TCRdb's copy has only in-frame clones and leaves some out. This repertoire shows 15,000 to 20,000 clones, 81% found once; its top ten account for roughly 13%. Source material: peripheral blood. The source is a middle-aged man with active or convalescent COVID-19.

The chain is built from TRBV28 and TRBJ1-5; 8 nucleotides align to TRBD1. The ends lost 5 bases at V and 2 bases at J; junction bases unmatched: 5. Germline V lookup: CDR1 MDHEN, CDR2 SYDVKM. The CDR3 length is 15 residues. This chain's CDR3 is CASSPGGAGNQPQHF. In nucleotides, the CDR3 is TGTGCCAGCAGTCCAGGGGGCGCCGGCAATCAGCCCCAGCATTTT.

The chain links TRBV14 to TRBJ2-7, with TRBD1 matching over 9 bases. CDR3 length: 15 residues. V dropped 3 bases and J dropped 6; count of bases not matched to a gene: 9. CDR1 is SGHDN and CDR2 is FVKESK in the germline V gene. The CDR3 loop reads CASSHVDRGGREQYF. CDR3 coding DNA: TGTGCCAGCAGCCACGTGGACAGGGGAGGACGCGAGCAGTACTTC.

The CDR3 loop reads CASRRVDGGNFYEQYF. CDR3 in DNA: TGTGCCAGCAGGAGGGTCGATGGGGGGAATTTCTACGAGCAGTACTTC. This chain uses TRBV21-1 with TRBJ2-7; TRBD2 is the table's D call and was not checked against the DNA. TRBV21-1 is a listed pseudogene. The CDR3 covers 16 residues.

This clone appeared a few times. This chain links TRBV7-9 with TRBJ1-2; no reliable D call. This CDR3 region has 14 residues. V was clipped by 1 base and J by 4 bases, with 10 bases between them. Germline lookup yields CDR1 SEHNR and CDR2 FQNEAQ (reference sequence). CDR3 sequence reads: CASSLDLSGYGYTF. The CDR3 nucleotides read TGTGCCAGCAGCTTAGACCTCTCAGGCTATGGCTACACCTTC.

This clone showed up just a few times. V and J are TRBV6-5 and TRBJ2-7; weak D call: TRBD1 (6 bases). Trimming cost V 8 bases and J 3 bases, with 8 bases left between them. Looked up from germline, CDR1 is MNHEY and CDR2 is SVGAGI. The CDR3 consists of 11 residues. The CDR3 bases are TGTGCCAGCGGGGGACACTACGAGCAGTACTTC. It encodes CASGGHYEQYF.

This clone appeared a few times. The rearrangement uses TRBV4-1 and TRBJ2-5; D perhaps matches TRBD1 (6 bases). V lost 1 base and J lost 2, with 20 bases in between. This CDR3 comprises 18 residues. Germline V lookup: CDR1 MGHRA, CDR2 YSYEKL. The CDR3 loop is CASSQGRARGGRQETQYF. The CDR3 DNA follows: TGCGCCAGCAGCCAAGGCAGGGCTAGAGGGGGACGTCAAGAGACCCAGTACTTC.

The chain couples TRBV29-1 to TRBJ2-7, with D unresolved. The CDR3 is 14 amino acids. V was cut by 4 bases and J by 0 bases, with 13 bases left in between. Germline lookup yields CDR1 SQVTM and CDR2 ANQGSEA. The CDR3 sequence: CSVVGRQSSYEQYF. CDR3 DNA: TGCAGCGTTGTGGGCAGGCAAAGCTCCTACGAGCAGTACTTC.